This T cell receptor (beta chain) was captured by sequencing in a study of T cells in Graves' hyperthyroidism and ophthalmopathy. This CDR3 is built from 15 residues. V shed 5 bases, J shed 3 bases, and the junction held 10 bases outside the gene matches. As to this clonotype: The target antigen is unknown.

Study-wide points: Using 13 V-J features, a model discriminated ophthalmopathy from stable hyperthyroidism.

Amplification of TCR beta CDR3 regions was performed using RNA transcripts as template. Carried out on the TCR CDR3, a first-round RT-PCR used the HTBI primer set. TCRdb reanalysed the multiplex PCR reads using MiXCR and keeps one entry per CDR3 protein. Of under 550,000 distinct CDR3 sequences in the sample, approximately 15% were seen once. In making diagnoses, clinical symptoms, serum thyroxine and TRAb, thyroid ultrasound and orbital computed tomography were all used. Sequenced sample: blood. The clonotype originates from a woman under 30 with Graves' hyperthyroidism. The chain carries TRBV12-3 or TRBV12-4 and TRBJ2-7; 7 bases map to TRBD1. CDR3 sequence reads: CASSPRDRYFYEQYF. The CDR3 DNA reads TGTGCCAGCAGTCCCCGGGACAGATACTTCTACGAGCAGTACTTC.